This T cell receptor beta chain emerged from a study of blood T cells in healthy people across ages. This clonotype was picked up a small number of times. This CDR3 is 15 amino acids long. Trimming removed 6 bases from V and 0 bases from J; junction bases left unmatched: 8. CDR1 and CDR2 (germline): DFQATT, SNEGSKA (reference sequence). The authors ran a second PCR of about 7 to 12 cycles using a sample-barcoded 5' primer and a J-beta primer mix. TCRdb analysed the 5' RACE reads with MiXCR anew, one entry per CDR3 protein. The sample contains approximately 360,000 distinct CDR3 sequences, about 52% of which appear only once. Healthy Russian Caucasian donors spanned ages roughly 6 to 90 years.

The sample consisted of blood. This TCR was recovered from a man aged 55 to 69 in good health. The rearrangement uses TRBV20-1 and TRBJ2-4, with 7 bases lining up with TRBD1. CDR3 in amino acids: CSANPGQLAKNIQYF. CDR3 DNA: TGCAGTGCCAACCCGGGACAGCTAGCCAAAAACATTCAGTACTTC.